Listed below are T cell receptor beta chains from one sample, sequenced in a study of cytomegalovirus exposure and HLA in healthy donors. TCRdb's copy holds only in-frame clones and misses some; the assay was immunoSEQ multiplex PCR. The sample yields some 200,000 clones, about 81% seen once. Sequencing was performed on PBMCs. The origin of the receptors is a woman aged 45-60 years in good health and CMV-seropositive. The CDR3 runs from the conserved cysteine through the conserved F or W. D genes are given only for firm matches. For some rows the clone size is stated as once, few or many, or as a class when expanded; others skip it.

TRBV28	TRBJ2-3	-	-	CASSSRIDSITDTQYF	TGTGCCAGCAGTTCCAGAATAGACAGCATCACAGATACGCAGTATTTT
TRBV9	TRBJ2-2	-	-	CASSVDYANTGELFF	TGTGCCAGCAGCGTAGACTACGCGAACACCGGGGAGCTGTTTTTT
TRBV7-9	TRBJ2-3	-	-	CASSQSRVQDTQYF	TGTGCCAGCAGTCAATCCAGGGTCCAAGATACGCAGTATTTT
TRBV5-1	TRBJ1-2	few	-	CASRRENYGYTF	TGCGCCAGCAGGCGGGAGAACTATGGCTACACCTTC
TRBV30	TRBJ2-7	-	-	CAWSVGVSYEQYF	TGTGCCTGGAGTGTGGGCGTTTCCTACGAGCAGTACTTC
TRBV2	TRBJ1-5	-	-	CASSELIGGGNQPQHF	TGTGCCAGCAGTGAATTAATTGGGGGGGGCAATCAGCCCCAGCATTTT
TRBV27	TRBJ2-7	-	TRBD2	CASSSLAGTSYEQYF	TGTGCCAGCAGTTCGTTAGCGGGGACCTCCTACGAGCAGTACTTC
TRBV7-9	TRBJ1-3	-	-	CSSTRPGVGNTIYF	TGTTCCAGCACCAGGCCCGGGGTTGGAAACACCATATATTTT
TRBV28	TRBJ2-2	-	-	CASRPGQATGELFF	TGTGCCAGCAGACCCGGACAAGCGACCGGGGAGCTGTTTTTT
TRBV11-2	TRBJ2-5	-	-	CASSTASPTQYF	TGTGCCAGCAGCACAGCCTCCCCCACCCAGTACTTC
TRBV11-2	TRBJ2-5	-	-	CASSSYVQETQYF	TGTGCCAGCAGCTCCTACGTCCAAGAGACCCAGTACTTC
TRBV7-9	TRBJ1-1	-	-	CASSLARDTGKAFF	TGTGCCAGCAGCTTAGCGAGGGACACAGGGAAAGCTTTCTTT
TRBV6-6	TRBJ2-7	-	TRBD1	CASSYQGTGGNEQYF	TGTGCCAGCAGTTACCAAGGGACAGGGGGCAACGAGCAGTACTTC
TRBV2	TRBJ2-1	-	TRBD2	CASSWIGGGNEQFF	TGTGCCAGCAGTTGGATTGGCGGGGGGAATGAGCAGTTCTTC
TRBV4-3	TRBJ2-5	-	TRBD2	CASSQDFGGDRGETQYF	TGCGCCAGCAGCCAAGATTTCGGGGGGGATAGAGGAGAGACCCAGTACTTC
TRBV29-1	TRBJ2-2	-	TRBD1	CSVETGKTGELFF	TGCAGCGTTGAGACAGGGAAAACCGGGGAGCTGTTTTTT
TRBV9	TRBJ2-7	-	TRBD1	CASSVGGDRIYEQYF	TGTGCCAGCAGCGTAGGAGGGGACAGGATCTACGAGCAGTACTTC
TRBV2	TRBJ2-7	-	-	CASSVGTPSYEQYF	TGTGCCAGCAGTGTGGGCACCCCCTCCTACGAGCAGTACTTC
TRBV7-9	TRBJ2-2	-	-	CASRANSEKTGELFF	TGTGCCAGCAGAGCAAACAGTGAGAAAACCGGGGAGCTGTTTTTT
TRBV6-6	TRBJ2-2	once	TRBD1	CASKTGTVITGELFF	TGTGCCAGCAAAACCGGGACAGTTATAACCGGGGAGCTGTTTTTT
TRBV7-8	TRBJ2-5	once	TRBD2	CASSRLAGDQETQYF	TGTGCCAGCAGCCGACTAGCGGGTGACCAAGAGACCCAGTACTTC
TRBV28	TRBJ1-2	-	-	CASSSRRRDGYTF	TGTGCCAGCAGTTCTCGAAGACGGGATGGCTACACCTTC